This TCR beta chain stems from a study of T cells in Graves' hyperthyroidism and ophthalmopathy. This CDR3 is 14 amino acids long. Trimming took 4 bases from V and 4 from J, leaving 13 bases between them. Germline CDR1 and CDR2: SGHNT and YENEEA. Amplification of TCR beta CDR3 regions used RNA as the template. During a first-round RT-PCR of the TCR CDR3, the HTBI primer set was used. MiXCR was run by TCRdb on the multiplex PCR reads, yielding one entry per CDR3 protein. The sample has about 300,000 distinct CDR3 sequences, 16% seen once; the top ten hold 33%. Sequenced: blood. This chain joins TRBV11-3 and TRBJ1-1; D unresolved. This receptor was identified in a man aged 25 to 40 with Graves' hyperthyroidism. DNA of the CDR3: TGTGCCAGCAGCTCCGTTGGGCGCGTCACTGAAGCTTTCTTT. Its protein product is CASSSVGRVTEAFF.